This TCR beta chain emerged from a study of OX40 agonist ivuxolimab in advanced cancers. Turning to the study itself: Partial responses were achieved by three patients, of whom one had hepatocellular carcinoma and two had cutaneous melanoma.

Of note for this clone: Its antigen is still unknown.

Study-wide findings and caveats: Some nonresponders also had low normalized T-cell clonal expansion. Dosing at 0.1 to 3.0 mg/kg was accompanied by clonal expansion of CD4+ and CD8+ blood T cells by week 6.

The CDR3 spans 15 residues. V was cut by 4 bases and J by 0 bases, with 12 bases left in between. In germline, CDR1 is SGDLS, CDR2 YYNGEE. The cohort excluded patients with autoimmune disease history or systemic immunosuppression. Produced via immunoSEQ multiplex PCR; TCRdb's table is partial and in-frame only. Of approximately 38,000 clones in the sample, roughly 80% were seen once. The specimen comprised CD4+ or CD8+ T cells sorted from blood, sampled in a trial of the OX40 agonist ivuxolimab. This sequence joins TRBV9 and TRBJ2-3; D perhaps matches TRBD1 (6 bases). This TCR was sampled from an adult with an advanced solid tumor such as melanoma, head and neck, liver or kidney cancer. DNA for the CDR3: TGTGCCAGCAGCCGGACAGAATCTAGCACAGATACGCAGTATTTT. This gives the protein CASSRTESSTDTQYF.